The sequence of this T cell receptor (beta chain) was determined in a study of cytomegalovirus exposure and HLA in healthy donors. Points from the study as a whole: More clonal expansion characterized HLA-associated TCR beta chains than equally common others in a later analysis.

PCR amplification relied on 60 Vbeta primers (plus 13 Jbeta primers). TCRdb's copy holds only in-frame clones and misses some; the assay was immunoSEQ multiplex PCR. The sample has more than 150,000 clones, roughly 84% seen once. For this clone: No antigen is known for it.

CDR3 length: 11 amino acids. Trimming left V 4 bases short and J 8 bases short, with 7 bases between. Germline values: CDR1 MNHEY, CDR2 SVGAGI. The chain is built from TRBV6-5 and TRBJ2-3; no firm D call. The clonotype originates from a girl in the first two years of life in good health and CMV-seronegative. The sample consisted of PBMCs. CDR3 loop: CASSSRGTQYF. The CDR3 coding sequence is TGTGCCAGCAGTTCCCGAGGTACGCAGTATTTT.